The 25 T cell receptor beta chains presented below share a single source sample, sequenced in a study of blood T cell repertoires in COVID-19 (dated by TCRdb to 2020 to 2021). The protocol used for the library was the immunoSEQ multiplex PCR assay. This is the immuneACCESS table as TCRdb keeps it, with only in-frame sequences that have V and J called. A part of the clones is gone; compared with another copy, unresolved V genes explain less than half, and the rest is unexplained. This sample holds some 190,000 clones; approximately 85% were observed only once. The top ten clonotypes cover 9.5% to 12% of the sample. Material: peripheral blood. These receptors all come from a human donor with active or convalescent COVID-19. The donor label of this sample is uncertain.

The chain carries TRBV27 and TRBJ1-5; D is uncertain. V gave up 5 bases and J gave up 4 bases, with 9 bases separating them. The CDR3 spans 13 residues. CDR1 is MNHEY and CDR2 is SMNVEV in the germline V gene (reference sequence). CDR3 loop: CASSTHGNQPQHF. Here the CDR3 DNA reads TGTGCCAGCAGTACACACGGGAATCAGCCCCAGCATTTT.

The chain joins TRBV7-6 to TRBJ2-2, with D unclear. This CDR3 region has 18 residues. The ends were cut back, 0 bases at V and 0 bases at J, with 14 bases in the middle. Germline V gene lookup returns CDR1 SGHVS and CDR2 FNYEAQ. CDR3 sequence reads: CASSLALVVGANTGELFF. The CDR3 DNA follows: TGTGCCAGCAGCTTAGCGCTGGTCGTGGGCGCGAACACCGGGGAGCTGTTTTTT.

The CDR3 here is CASSHGQGADTGELFF. The CDR3 coding sequence is TGTGCCAGCTCGCATGGACAGGGGGCGGACACCGGGGAGCTGTTTTTT. J is TRBJ2-2 and V is TRBV18; 11 bases line up with TRBD1. Germline V gives CDR1 KGHSH, CDR2 LQKENI. The CDR3 runs 16 residues. V lost 6 bases to trimming and J lost 3 bases; unmatched junction nucleotides: 6. Filled out from reference TRBV18 and TRBJ2-2, the complete variable domain reads NAGVMQNPRHLVRRRGQEARLRCSPMKGHSHVYWYRQLPEEGLKFMVYLQKENIIDESGMPKERFSAEFPKEGPSILRIQQVVRGDSAAYFCASSHGQGADTGELFFGEGSRLTVL.

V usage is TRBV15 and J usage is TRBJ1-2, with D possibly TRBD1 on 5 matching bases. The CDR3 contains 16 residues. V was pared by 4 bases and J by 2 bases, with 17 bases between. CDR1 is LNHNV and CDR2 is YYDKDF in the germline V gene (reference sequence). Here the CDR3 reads CATSTPDRAPNYGYTF. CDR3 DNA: TGTGCCACCAGCACTCCCGACAGAGCACCCAACTATGGCTACACCTTC.

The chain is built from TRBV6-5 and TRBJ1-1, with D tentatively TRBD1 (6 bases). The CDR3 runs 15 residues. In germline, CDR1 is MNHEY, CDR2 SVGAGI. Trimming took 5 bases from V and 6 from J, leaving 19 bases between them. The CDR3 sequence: CASSTWRGGYAEAFF. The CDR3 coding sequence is TGTGCCAGCAGTACTTGGCGGGGGGGCTACGCTGAAGCTTTCTTT.

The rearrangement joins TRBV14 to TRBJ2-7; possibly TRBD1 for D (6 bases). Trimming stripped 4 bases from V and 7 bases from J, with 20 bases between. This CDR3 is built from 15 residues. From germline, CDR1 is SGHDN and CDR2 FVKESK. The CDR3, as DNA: TGTGCCAGCAGCCTCAGGGGAATCTTGGATGGGGAGCAGTACTTC. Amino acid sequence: CASSLRGILDGEQYF.

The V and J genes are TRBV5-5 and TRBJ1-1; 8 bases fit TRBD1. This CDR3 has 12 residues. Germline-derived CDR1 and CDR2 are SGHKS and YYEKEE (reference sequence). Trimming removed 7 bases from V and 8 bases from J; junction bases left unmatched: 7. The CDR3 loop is CASRRPGGEAFF. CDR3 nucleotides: TGTGCCAGCCGGCGTCCAGGGGGCGAAGCTTTCTTT. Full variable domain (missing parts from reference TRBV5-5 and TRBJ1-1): DAGVTQSPTHLIKTRGQQVTLRCSPISGHKSVSWYQQVLGQGPQFIFQYYEKEERGRGNFPDRFSARQFPNYSSELNVNALLLGDSALYLCASRRPGGEAFFGQGTRLTVV.

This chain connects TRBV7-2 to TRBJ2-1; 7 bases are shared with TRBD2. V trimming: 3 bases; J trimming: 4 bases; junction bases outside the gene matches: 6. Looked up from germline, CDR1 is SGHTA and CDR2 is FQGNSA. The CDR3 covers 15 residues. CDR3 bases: TGTGCCAGCAGCTTGGATCGGGGGGAATACAATGAGCAGTTCTTC. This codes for CASSLDRGEYNEQFF.

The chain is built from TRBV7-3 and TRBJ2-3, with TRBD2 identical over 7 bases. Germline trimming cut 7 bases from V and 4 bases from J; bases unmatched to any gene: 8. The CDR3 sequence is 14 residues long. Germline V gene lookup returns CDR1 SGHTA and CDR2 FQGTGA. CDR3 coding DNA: TGTGCCAGCAAGGGCGGGAGTGGGCCAGATACGCAGTATTTT. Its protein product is CASKGGSGPDTQYF. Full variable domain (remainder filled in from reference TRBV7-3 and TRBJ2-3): GAGVSQTPSNKVTEKGKYVELRCDPISGHTALYWYRQSLGQGPEFLIYFQGTGAADDSGLPNDRFFAVRPEGSVSTLKIQRTERGDSAVYLCASKGGSGPDTQYFGPGTRLTVL.

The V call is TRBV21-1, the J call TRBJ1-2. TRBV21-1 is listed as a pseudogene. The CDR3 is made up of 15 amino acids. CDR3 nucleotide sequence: TGTGCCAGCAGCAAAGGTGGGAGATCCTGGGCTGGCTACACCTTC. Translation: CASSKGGRSWAGYTF.

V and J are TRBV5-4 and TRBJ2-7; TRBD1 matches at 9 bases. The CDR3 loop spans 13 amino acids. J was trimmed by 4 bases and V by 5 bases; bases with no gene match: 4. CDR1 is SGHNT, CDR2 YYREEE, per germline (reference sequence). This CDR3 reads CASSAGQGYEQYF. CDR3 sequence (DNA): TGTGCCAGCAGTGCGGGACAGGGTTACGAGCAGTACTTC.

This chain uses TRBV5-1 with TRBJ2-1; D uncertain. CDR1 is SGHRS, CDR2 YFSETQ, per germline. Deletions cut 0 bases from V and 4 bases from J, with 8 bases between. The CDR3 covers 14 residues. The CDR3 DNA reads TGCGCCAGCAGCTTGGGACTCCTGTACAATGAGCAGTTCTTC. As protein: CASSLGLLYNEQFF. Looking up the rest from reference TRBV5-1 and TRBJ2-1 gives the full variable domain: KAGVTQTPRYLIKTRGQQVTLSCSPISGHRSVSWYQQTPGQGLQFLFEYFSETQRNKGNFPGRFSGRQFSNSRSEMNVSTLELGDSALYLCASSLGLLYNEQFFGPGTRLTVL.

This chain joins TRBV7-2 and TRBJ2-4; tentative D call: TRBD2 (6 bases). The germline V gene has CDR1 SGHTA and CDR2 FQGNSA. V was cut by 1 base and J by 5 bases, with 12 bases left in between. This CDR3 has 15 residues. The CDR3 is CASSLGRGAQNIQYF. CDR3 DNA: TGTGCCAGCAGCTTAGGACGCGGGGCGCAAAACATTCAGTACTTC.

The CDR3 sequence is CASSLVGLAGGQADTQYF. The CDR3 DNA reads as TGCGCCAGCAGCTTGGTAGGACTAGCGGGAGGGCAAGCAGATACGCAGTATTTT. This chain joins TRBV5-1 and TRBJ2-3; TRBD2 aligns across 15 bases. The CDR3 contains 18 residues. CDR1 and CDR2 from the germline V gene are SGHRS and YFSETQ. The junction had 6 bases not matched to a gene; V was cut back by 0 bases and J by 4 bases.

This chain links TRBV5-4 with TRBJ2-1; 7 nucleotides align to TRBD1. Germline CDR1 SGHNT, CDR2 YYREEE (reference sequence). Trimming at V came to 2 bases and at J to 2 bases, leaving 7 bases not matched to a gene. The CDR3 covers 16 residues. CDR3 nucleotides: TGTGCCAGCAGCTTAACAGGGGTAGGACCCTACAATGAGCAGTTCTTC. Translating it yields CASSLTGVGPYNEQFF. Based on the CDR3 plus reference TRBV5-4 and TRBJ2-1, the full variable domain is ETGVTQSPTHLIKTRGQQVTLRCSSQSGHNTVSWYQQALGQGPQFIFQYYREEENGRGNFPPRFSGLQFPNYSSELNVNALELDDSALYLCASSLTGVGPYNEQFFGPGTRLTVL.

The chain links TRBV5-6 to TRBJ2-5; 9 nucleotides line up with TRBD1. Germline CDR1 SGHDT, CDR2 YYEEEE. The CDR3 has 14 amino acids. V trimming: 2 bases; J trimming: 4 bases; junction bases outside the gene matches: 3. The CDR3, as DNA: TGTGCCAGCAGCTTAACAGGGGGCGGAGAGACCCAGTACTTC. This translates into CASSLTGGGETQYF.

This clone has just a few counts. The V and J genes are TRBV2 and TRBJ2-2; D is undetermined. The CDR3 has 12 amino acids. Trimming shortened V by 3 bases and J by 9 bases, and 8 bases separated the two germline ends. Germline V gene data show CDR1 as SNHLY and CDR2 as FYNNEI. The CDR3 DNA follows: TGTGCCAGCAGTGATCCTGTCCGGGAGCTGTTTTTT. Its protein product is CASSDPVRELFF.

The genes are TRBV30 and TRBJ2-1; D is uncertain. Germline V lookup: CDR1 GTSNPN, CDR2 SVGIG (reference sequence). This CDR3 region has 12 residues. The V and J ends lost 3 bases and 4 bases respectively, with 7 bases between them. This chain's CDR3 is CAWRSEYNEQFF. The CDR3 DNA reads TGTGCCTGGAGATCAGAATACAATGAGCAGTTCTTC. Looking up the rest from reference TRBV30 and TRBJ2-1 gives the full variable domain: SQTIHQWPATLVQPVGSPLSLECTVEGTSNPNLYWYRQAAGRGLQLLFYSVGIGQISSEVPQNLSASRPQDRQFILSSKKLLLSDSGFYLCAWRSEYNEQFFGPGTRLTVL.

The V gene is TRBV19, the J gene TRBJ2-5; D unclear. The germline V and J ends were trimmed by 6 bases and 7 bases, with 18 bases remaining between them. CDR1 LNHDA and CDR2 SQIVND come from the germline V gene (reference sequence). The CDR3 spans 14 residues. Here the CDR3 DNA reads TGTGCCAGTAGCCAGAGACACGCCTTGTTGACCCAGTACTTC. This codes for CASSQRHALLTQYF.

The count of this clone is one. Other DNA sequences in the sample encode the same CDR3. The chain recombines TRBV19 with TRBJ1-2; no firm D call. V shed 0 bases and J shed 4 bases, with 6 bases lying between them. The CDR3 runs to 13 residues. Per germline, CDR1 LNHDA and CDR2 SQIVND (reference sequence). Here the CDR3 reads CASSIDRGYGYTF. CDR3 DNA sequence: TGTGCCAGTAGTATAGATCGGGGCTATGGCTACACCTTC.

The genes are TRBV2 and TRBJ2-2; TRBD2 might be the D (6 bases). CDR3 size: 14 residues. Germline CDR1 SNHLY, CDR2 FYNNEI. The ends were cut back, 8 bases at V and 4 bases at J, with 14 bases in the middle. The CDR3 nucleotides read TGTGCCAGCCGACCGGGGAGGCCCACCGGGGAGCTGTTTTTT. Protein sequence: CASRPGRPTGELFF.

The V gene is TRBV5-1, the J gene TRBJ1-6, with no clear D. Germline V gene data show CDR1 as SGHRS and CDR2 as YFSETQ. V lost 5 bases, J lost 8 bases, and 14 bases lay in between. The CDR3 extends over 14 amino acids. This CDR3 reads CASRFGGADSPLHF. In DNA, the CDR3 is TGCGCCAGCAGGTTCGGAGGCGCTGATTCACCCCTCCACTTT.

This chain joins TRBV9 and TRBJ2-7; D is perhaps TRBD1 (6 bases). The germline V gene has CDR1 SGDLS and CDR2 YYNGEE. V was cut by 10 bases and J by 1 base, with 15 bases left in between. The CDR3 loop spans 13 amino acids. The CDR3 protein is CACEVGQSYEQYF. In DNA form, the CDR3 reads TGTGCCTGCGAGGTCGGACAGTCCTACGAGCAGTACTTC.

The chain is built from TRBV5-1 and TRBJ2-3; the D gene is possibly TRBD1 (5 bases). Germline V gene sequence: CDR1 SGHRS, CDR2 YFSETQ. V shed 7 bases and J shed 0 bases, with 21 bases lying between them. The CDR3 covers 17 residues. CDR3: CASLRRQNRTSTDTQYF. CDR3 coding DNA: TGCGCCAGCTTGAGGAGACAGAATCGAACTAGCACAGATACGCAGTATTTT.

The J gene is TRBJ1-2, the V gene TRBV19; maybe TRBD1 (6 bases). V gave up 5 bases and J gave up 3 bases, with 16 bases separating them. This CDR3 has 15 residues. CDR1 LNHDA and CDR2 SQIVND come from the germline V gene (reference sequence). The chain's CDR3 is CASSGTGPGDYGYTF. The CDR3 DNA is TGTGCCAGTAGTGGAACAGGGCCCGGGGACTATGGCTACACCTTC.